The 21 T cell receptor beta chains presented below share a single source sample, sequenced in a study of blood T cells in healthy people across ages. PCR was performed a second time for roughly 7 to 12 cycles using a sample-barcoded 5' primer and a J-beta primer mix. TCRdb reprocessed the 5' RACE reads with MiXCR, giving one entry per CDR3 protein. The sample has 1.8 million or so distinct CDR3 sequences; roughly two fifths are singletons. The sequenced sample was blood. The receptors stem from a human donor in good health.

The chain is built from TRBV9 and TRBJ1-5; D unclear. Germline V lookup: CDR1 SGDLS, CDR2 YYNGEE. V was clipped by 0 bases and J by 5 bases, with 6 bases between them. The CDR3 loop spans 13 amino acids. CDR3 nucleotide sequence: TGTGCCAGCAGCGTAGCAAGTGATCAGCCCCAGCATTTT. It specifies CASSVASDQPQHF.

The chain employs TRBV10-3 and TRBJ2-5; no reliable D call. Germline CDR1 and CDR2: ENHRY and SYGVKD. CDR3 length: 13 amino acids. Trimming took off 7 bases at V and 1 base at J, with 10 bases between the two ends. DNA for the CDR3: TGTGCCATCACGAGTGAGTTCCAAGAGACCCAGTACTTC. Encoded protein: CAITSEFQETQYF.

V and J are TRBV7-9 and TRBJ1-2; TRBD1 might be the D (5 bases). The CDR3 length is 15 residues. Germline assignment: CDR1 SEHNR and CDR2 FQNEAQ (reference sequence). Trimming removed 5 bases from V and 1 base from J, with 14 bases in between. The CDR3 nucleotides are TGTGCCAGCAGCGCCCGGGGCAGGGATAACTATGGCTACACCTTC. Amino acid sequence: CASSARGRDNYGYTF.

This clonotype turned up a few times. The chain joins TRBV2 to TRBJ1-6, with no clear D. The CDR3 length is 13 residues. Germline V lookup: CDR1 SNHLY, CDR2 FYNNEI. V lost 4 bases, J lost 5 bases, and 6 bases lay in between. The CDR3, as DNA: TGTGCCAGCAGTGGGGAGAATAATTCACCCCTCCACTTT. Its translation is CASSGENNSPLHF.

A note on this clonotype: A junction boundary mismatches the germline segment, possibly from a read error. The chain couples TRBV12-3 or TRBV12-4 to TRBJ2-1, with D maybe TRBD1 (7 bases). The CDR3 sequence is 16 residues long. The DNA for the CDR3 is TGTGCCAACAGTTTAGGAGGGGGCCTCATCTACAATGAGCAGTTCTTC. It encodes CANSLGGGLIYNEQFF.

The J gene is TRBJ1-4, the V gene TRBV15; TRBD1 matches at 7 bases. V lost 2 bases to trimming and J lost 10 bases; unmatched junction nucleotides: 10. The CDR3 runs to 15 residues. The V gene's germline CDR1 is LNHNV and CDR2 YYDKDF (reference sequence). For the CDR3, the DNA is TGTGCCACCAGCAGAAAGCTGGGACAGTCGGGAAAACTGTTTTTT. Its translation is CATSRKLGQSGKLFF.

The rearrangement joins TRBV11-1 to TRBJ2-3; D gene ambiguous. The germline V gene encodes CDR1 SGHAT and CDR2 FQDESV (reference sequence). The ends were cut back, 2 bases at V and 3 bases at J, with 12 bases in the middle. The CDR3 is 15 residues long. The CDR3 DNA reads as TGTGCCAGCAGCTTATCCGGGTGGGCGACAGATACGCAGTATTTT. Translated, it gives CASSLSGWATDTQYF.

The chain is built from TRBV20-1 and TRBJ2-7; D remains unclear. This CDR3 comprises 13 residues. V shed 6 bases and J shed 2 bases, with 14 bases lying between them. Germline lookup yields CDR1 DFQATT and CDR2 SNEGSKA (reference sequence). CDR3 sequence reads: CSAKDVYPYEQYF. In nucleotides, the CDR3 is TGCAGTGCGAAGGACGTTTACCCCTACGAGCAGTACTTC.

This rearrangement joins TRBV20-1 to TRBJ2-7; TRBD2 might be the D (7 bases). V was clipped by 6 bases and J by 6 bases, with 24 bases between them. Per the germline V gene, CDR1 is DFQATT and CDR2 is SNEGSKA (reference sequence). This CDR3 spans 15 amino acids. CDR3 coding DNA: TGCAGTGCCCAAACCCACAGGGAGGGATATAGCGAGCAGTACTTC. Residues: CSAQTHREGYSEQYF.

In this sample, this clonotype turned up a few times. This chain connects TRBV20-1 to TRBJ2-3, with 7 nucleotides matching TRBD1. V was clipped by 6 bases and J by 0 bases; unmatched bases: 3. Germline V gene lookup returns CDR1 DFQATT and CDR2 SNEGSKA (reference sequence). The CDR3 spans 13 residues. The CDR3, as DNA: TGCAGTGCCGGGACAGCAAGCACAGATACGCAGTATTTT. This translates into CSAGTASTDTQYF.

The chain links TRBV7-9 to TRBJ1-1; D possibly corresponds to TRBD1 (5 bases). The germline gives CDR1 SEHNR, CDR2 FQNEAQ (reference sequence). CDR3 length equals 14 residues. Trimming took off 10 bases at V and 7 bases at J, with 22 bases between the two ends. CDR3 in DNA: TGTGCCACTCAAACCGGAGGAGAGGGGCTTGAAGCTTTCTTT. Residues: CATQTGGEGLEAFF.

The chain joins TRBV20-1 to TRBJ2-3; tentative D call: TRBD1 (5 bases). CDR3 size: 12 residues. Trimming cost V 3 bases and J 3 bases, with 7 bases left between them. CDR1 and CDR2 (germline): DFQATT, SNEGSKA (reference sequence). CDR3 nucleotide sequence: TGCAGTGCTAGGAGACAGACAGATACGCAGTATTTT. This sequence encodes CSARRQTDTQYF.

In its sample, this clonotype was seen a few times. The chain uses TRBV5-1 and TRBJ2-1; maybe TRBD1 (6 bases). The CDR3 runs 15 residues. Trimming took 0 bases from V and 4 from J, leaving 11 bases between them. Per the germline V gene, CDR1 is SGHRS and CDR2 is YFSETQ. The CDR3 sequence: CASSLEGHRYNEQFF. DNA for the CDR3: TGCGCCAGCAGCTTGGAGGGACACCGTTACAATGAGCAGTTCTTC.

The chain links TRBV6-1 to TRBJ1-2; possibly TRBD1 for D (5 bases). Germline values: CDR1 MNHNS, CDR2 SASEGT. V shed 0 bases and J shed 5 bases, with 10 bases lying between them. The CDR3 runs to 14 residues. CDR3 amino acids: CASSEAGASYGYTF. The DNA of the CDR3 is TGTGCCAGCAGTGAAGCCGGGGCATCGTATGGCTACACCTTC.

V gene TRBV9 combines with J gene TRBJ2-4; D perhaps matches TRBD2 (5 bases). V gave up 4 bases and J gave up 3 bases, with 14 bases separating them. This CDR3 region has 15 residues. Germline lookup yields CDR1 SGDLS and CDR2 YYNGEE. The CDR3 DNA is TGTGCCAGCAGCACCCGGGGAAGTGGCAAAAACATTCAGTACTTC. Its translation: CASSTRGSGKNIQYF.

The CDR3 nucleotides are TGTGCCAGCAGCCCAAATGAGGACAGGGGGTACAATGAGCAGTTCTTC. It encodes CASSPNEDRGYNEQFF. The chain has TRBV9 and TRBJ2-1; TRBD1 agrees at 10 bases. Trimming cost V 4 bases and J 4 bases; bases outside gene matches: 8. The CDR3 totals 16 residues. Per germline, CDR1 SGDLS and CDR2 YYNGEE.

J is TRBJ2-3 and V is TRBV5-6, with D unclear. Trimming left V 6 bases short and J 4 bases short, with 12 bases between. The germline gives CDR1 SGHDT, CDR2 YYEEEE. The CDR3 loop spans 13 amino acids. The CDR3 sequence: CASNSALADTQYF. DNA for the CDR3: TGTGCCAGCAACTCGGCCCTAGCAGATACGCAGTATTTT.

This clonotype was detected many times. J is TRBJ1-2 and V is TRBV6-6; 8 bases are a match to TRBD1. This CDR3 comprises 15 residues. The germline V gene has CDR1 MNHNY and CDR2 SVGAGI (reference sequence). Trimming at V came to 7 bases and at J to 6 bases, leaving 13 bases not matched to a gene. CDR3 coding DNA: TGTGCCAGCATCCGATCGGACAGGGAAGGGAATGGCTACACCTTC. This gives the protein CASIRSDREGNGYTF.

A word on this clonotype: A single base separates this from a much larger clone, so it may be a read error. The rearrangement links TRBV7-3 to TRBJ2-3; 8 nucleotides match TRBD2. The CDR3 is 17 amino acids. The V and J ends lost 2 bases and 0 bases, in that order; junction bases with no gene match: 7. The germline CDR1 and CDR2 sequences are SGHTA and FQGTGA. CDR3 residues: CASSLLGGGPSTDTQYF. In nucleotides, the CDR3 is TGTGCCAGCAGCTTACTCGGGGGGGGCCCTAGCACAGATACGCAGTATTTT.

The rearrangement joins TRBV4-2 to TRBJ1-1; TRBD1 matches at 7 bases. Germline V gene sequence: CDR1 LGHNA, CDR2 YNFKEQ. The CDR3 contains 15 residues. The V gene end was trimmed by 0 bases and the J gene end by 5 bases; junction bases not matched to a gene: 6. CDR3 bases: TGTGCCAGCAGCCAAGAGGGAGGGGGCGGGACTGAAGCTTTCTTT. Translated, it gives CASSQEGGGGTEAFF.

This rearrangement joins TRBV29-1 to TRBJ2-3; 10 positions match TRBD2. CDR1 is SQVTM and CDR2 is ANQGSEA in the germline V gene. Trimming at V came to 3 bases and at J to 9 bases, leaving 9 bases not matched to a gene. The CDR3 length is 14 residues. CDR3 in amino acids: CSVDSSGGAETQYF. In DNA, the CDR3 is TGCAGCGTTGATTCAAGCGGGGGGGCGGAAACGCAGTATTTT.